Following are 10 T cell receptor beta chains from one sample sequenced in a study of blood T cell repertoires in COVID-19. Profiling relied on immunoSEQ multiplex PCR, and the TCRdb table lists in-frame clones only, not all of them. The profile shows about 240,000 clones, roughly 81% of them singletons. Sequencing input: peripheral blood. All receptors come from a man in his fifties or sixties with acute or convalescent COVID-19.

V is TRBV9 and J is TRBJ2-7; TRBD1 aligns across 10 bases. CDR1 and CDR2 from the germline V gene are SGDLS and YYNGEE. V was pared by 2 bases and J by 5 bases, with 7 bases of the junction left unmatched. The CDR3 sequence is 15 residues long. The CDR3, as DNA: TGTGCCAGCAGCGTCACCGGGACAGGGGCCGACGAGCAGTACTTC. Its translation is CASSVTGTGADEQYF.

The chain links TRBV19 to TRBJ1-3; a possible D gene is TRBD1 (6 bases). V gave up 6 bases and J gave up 4 bases, with 13 bases separating them. Germline assignment: CDR1 LNHDA and CDR2 SQIVND (reference sequence). The CDR3 spans 14 residues. CDR3 nucleotide sequence: TGTGCCAGTAGGACAGGTCAATTCGGAAACACCATATATTTT. Translation: CASRTGQFGNTIYF. Using reference TRBV19 and TRBJ1-3 for the parts outside the CDR3, the full variable domain is DGGITQSPKYLFRKEGQNVTLSCEQNLNHDAMYWYRQDPGQGLRLIYYSQIVNDFQKGDIAEGYSVSREKKESFPLTVTSAQKNPTAFYLCASRTGQFGNTIYFGEGSWLTVV.

The V and J genes are TRBV27 and TRBJ2-5, with D perhaps TRBD1 (5 bases). The CDR3 contains 15 residues. Trimming cost V 5 bases and J 7 bases, with 20 bases left between them. Germline CDR1 and CDR2: MNHEY and SMNVEV (reference sequence). The CDR3 DNA reads TGTGCCAGCAGTCCGACAGTCAAAGGGCGTGGGACCCAGTACTTC. Its translation: CASSPTVKGRGTQYF.

The chain recombines TRBV7-9 with TRBJ2-7; perhaps TRBD2 as D (5 bases). Germline V gene lookup returns CDR1 SEHNR and CDR2 FQNEAQ (reference sequence). The CDR3 covers 14 residues. V was shortened by 3 bases and J by 3 bases, with 12 bases between the two germline ends. CDR3 in amino acids: CASSFEGSHYEQYF. In DNA form, the CDR3 reads TGTGCCAGCAGCTTCGAGGGATCCCACTACGAGCAGTACTTC. The entire variable domain, with the rest obtained from reference TRBV7-9 and TRBJ2-7, is as follows: DTGVSQNPRHKITKRGQNVTFRCDPISEHNRLYWYRQTLGQGPEFLTYFQNEAQLEKSRLLSDRFSAERPKGSFSTLEIQRTEQGDSAMYLCASSFEGSHYEQYFGPGTRLTVT.

V and J are TRBV2 and TRBJ2-2, with D maybe TRBD2 (6 bases). The CDR3 covers 14 residues. V gave up 8 bases and J gave up 4 bases, with 14 bases separating them. Germline V lookup: CDR1 SNHLY, CDR2 FYNNEI. The CDR3 bases are TGTGCCAGCGCCGGGGGAACGTCCACCGGGGAGCTGTTTTTT. This gives the protein CASAGGTSTGELFF.

For the CDR3, the DNA is TGTGCCAGCTCACCACTGGACAGGGGGGGGACTGAAGCTTTCTTT. It encodes CASSPLDRGGTEAFF. The J gene is TRBJ1-1, the V gene TRBV18, with 10 bases that match TRBD1. Looked up from germline, CDR1 is KGHSH and CDR2 is LQKENI. CDR3 length: 15 residues. V gave up 1 base and J gave up 5 bases; unmatched junction bases: 4. The full variable domain, in which reference TRBV18 and TRBJ1-1 provide the parts outside the CDR3, is NAGVMQNPRHLVRRRGQEARLRCSPMKGHSHVYWYRQLPEEGLKFMVYLQKENIIDESGMPKERFSAEFPKEGPSILRIQQVVRGDSAAYFCASSPLDRGGTEAFFGQGTRLTVV.

CDR3 sequence reads: CASSGRGGNTGELFF. In DNA form, the CDR3 reads TGTGCCAGCAGCGGCCGGGGGGGGAACACCGGGGAGCTGTTTTTT. The rearrangement joins TRBV3-1 (or the pseudogene TRBV3-2) to TRBJ2-2; 8 bases line up with TRBD2. CDR3 size: 15 residues. Germline V gene lookup returns CDR1 LGHDT and CDR2 YNNKEL (reference sequence). Trimming took 5 bases from V and 1 from J; bases not matched to a gene: 3.

The chain carries TRBV19 and TRBJ2-7, with 8 bases that match TRBD2. The CDR3 is 16 residues long. The germline V gene has CDR1 LNHDA and CDR2 SQIVND (reference sequence). After removal of 1 base from V and 4 bases from J, the junction contained 9 bases not matched to a gene. Here the CDR3 DNA reads TGTGCCAGTAGTATAGTGAATAGCGGGGAAATGTACGAGCAGTACTTC. It translates to CASSIVNSGEMYEQYF.

The chain has TRBV7-8 and TRBJ1-3; TRBD1 matches 7 bases. V lost 1 base, J lost 2 bases, and 8 bases stayed unmatched. The CDR3 has 17 amino acids. Germline-derived CDR1 and CDR2 are SGHVS and FQNEAQ. In DNA, the CDR3 is TGTGCCAGCAGCTTAGAGACAGGGCTGTTCCCTGGAAACACCATATATTTT. Translated: CASSLETGLFPGNTIYF.

The chain combines TRBV2 with TRBJ2-3, with TRBD2 matching 15 bases. Unmatched junction bases numbered 7, after V lost 5 bases and J lost 4 bases. The CDR3 is made up of 17 amino acids. Germline-derived CDR1 and CDR2 are SNHLY and FYNNEI. In nucleotides, the CDR3 is TGTGCCAGCAGTAGGTGGACTAGCGGGAGGGTGTCAGATACGCAGTATTTT. It encodes CASSRWTSGRVSDTQYF.